The rows below give T cell receptor beta chains drawn from one sample of a study of T cell responses to AZD1222 COVID-19 vaccine. Profiled with immunoSEQ multiplex PCR; TCRdb holds only in-frame clones, not every one. The sample holds 250,000 to 300,000 clones; 94% are singletons and the top ten take around 0.6%. This material consisted of peripheral blood, taken 28 days after the second AZD1222 dose. These TCRs come from an adult who received the AZD1222 COVID-19 vaccine. CDR3s include the opening cysteine and the closing phenylalanine or tryptophan. The D gene is left open where the match is weak. Size tells how often a clone was seen (once, few, many) or the class of an expanded clone, and some rows leave it out.

NA,NA,TRBV4-1,CASSQVRISNQPQHF
TRBD1,NA,TRBV27,CASRKTGGSEQYF
TRBD2,NA,TRBV6-2/TRBV6-3,CASSLGGGLHSGANVLTF
NA,NA,TRBV7-6,CASSIDRPDNNSPLHF
TRBD2,NA,TRBV4-3,CASSQDLTSGPGVEQFF
NA,NA,TRBV5-1,CASRMGPDQPQHF
TRBD1,NA,TRBV5-1,CASSPGQGGDEQYF
TRBD2,NA,TRBV7-2,CASSLAGLASTDTQYF
NA,NA,TRBV28,CASTQTVNYGYTF
NA,NA,TRBV11-1,CASSLRPSTEQYF
NA,NA,TRBV9,CASSVEAGPTYEQYF
TRBD2,NA,TRBV2,CASREGLAAQYF
NA,NA,TRBV7-9,CASSRFPSLDTIYF
NA,NA,TRBV4-3,CASSQDKGTTNTEAFF
NA,NA,TRBV2,CASRAEGNTEAFF
NA,NA,TRBV3-1/TRBV3-2,CASSPEGWNTEAFF
TRBD1,NA,TRBV15,CATRLPTRQGPNETQYF
NA,NA,TRBV12-3/TRBV12-4,CASSLAETEAFF
NA,NA,TRBV5-1,CASSLLGGHQPQHF
NA,NA,TRBV7-3,CASSPRGTYNEQFF
TRBD1,NA,TRBV28,CASSSWTGLVEKLFF
TRBD2,NA,TRBV27,CASSVSGVGRTNEQFF
TRBD1,NA,TRBV7-2,CASSLAGQGGNSPLHF
NA,NA,TRBV27,CASSFLTPRDYNEQFF
NA,few,TRBV20-1,CSASQGIVGKNIQYF
NA,NA,TRBV9,CASSVGHGGFEKLFF
NA,NA,TRBV19,CASRPATNTEAFF
TRBD2,NA,TRBV5-1,CASSPGLAGTNEQFF
TRBD1,NA,TRBV6-5,CASSYGTGTNSPLHF
TRBD1,NA,TRBV2,CASGTGGFTGNTIYF
NA,NA,TRBV5-1,CATSYNTAGEQYF
TRBD1,few,TRBV7-8,CASSSRQGVTSGNTIYF
NA,NA,TRBV6-1,CASSDTGTDYGYTF
NA,NA,TRBV2,CASSDRAGAVYNEQFF
NA,few,TRBV29-1,CSCSGPRSYGYTF
NA,NA,TRBV7-3,CASSSTGRGEQFF
NA,NA,TRBV7-9,CASSSNNRVGGYTF
NA,NA,TRBV11-2,CASSLWRASVSSYNEQFF
TRBD2,NA,TRBV5-1,CASSLASGGVNEQYF
TRBD1,NA,TRBV5-6,CASSTWTGENSPLHF
NA,NA,TRBV19,CASSPRGNQPQHF
TRBD2,NA,TRBV11-2,CASSLDPSGRETQYF
NA,NA,TRBV28,CASSPGTHSGNTIYF
NA,few,TRBV25-1,CASRKDSYNEQFF
NA,NA,TRBV2,CASSQDFNTEAFF
TRBD2,NA,TRBV6-5,CASAASGRDEQYF
NA,NA,TRBV18,CASSPANYNEQFF
NA,NA,TRBV28,CASSPDRSGNTIYF
NA,NA,TRBV7-9,CASSLSGVNTGELFF
NA,NA,TRBV27,CASSFGGDAAEAFF
NA,NA,TRBV6-5,CASSFQGRGNTIYF
NA,once,TRBV7-9,CASSRGAAGPTNEKLFF
TRBD2,NA,TRBV6-5,CASSPGGGPYEQYF
NA,NA,TRBV9,CASSVDPDEKLFF
NA,NA,TRBV5-1,CASSPGTGGNSPLHF
NA,NA,TRBV27,CASSFAGTNYGYTF
NA,NA,TRBV6-5,CASSSTGGEAFF